These T cell receptor beta chains were read from a single sample in a study of early T cells in non-severe SARS-CoV-2 infection. A single record per CDR3 protein comes from TCRdb applying MiXCR to the 5' RACE reads. The sample shows 52,000 or so distinct CDR3 sequences, about 6.4% of them seen only once. Material: whole blood, obtained at baseline. The receptors originated from an adult who was a healthcare worker with PCR-confirmed SARS-CoV-2 infection or an uninfected control (not recorded which). The CDR3 runs from the conserved cysteine through the conserved F or W. The D gene is left open where the match is weak. Part of the rows lack a size; the others show once, few, many or a class for expanded clones.

clone_size j_call v_call d_call cdr3_aa cdr3_nt
many TRBJ1-1 TRBV5-1 - CASSYLGRADTEAFF TGCGCCAGCAGCTACCTGGGACGGGCCGACACTGAAGCTTTCTTT
many TRBJ1-4 TRBV20-1 - CSALTVEKLFF TGCAGTGCTCTGACCGTTGAAAAACTGTTTTTT
few TRBJ2-7 TRBV28 - CASTPPGYPYEQYF TGTGCCAGCACCCCCCCAGGATATCCCTACGAGCAGTACTTC
- TRBJ2-3 TRBV6-1 - CASSVWRDTQYF TGTGCCAGCAGTGTGTGGCGGGATACGCAGTATTTT
few TRBJ2-7 TRBV20-1 TRBD1 CSATDRGEEEQYF TGCAGTGCTACGGACAGGGGGGAAGAAGAGCAGTACTTC
few TRBJ1-1 TRBV11-2 - CASSLRTDAKMNTEAFF TGTGCCAGCAGCTTGAGGACAGATGCAAAGATGAACACTGAAGCTTTCTTT
many TRBJ2-2 TRBV20-1 - CSARVRTKNTGELFF TGCAGTGCTAGAGTCCGGACTAAGAACACCGGGGAGCTGTTTTTT
- TRBJ2-2 TRBV7-2 TRBD2 CASSFRRGDTGELFF TGTGCCAGCAGCTTTAGGCGGGGGGACACCGGGGAGCTGTTTTTT
many TRBJ2-2 TRBV20-1 TRBD1 CSFGQAGTGELFF TGCAGTTTTGGACAGGCTGGCACCGGGGAGCTGTTTTTT
many TRBJ2-7 TRBV20-1 - CSASQGYEQYF TGCAGTGCTAGCCAGGGATACGAGCAGTACTTC
few TRBJ2-7 TRBV11-2 TRBD1 CASSFQRWGQALRGQYF TGTGCCAGCAGCTTCCAGCGTTGGGGACAGGCCTTACGAGGGCAGTACTTC
- TRBJ1-5 TRBV30 - CAWSVPYLGDQPQHF TGTGCCTGGAGTGTTCCCTACCTAGGGGATCAGCCCCAGCATTTT
many TRBJ2-5 TRBV5-4 TRBD1 CASTRNRGSETQYF TGTGCCAGCACCCGGAACAGGGGATCAGAGACCCAGTACTTC
few TRBJ2-7 TRBV7-2 TRBD2 CASSLGAGGAVRQYF TGTGCCAGCAGCTTAGGGGCCGGGGGGGCGGTGCGGCAGTACTTC
- TRBJ1-3 TRBV7-9 - CASSFPGNTIYF TGTGCCAGCAGCTTTCCCGGAAACACCATATATTTT
many TRBJ1-1 TRBV5-4 - CASSLDPGTVIPFF TGTGCCAGCAGCTTGGATCCGGGGACGGTTATACCTTTCTTT
many TRBJ1-4 TRBV6-2/TRBV6-3 TRBD1 CASSYPGQGNEKLFF TGTGCCAGCAGTTACCCGGGACAGGGTAATGAAAAACTGTTTTTT
few TRBJ2-5 TRBV3-1 - CASRRETETQYF TGTGCCAGCAGACGAGAGACGGAGACCCAGTACTTC
many TRBJ1-5 TRBV7-3 - CASSLEGGNQPQHF TGTGCCAGCAGCCTGGAGGGTGGCAATCAGCCCCAGCATTTT
- TRBJ2-1 TRBV6-2/TRBV6-3 TRBD2 CASSPYLAGGPHEQFF TGTGCCAGCAGTCCCTACCTAGCGGGGGGGCCACATGAGCAGTTCTTC
few TRBJ1-3 TRBV20-1 - CSARVRGSGNTIYF TGCAGTGCTAGAGTTCGGGGATCTGGAAACACCATATATTTT
few TRBJ2-3 TRBV6-2/TRBV6-3 TRBD2 CASRLRGGPADTQYF TGTGCCAGCAGACTGCGGGGGGGCCCCGCAGATACGCAGTATTTT
many TRBJ2-1 TRBV20-1 TRBD2 CSARDFAAGGLSEQFF TGCAGTGCTAGAGATTTTGCAGCGGGGGGGTTGAGTGAGCAGTTCTTC
many TRBJ2-1 TRBV7-3 TRBD1 CASSFGDRGLREQFF TGTGCCAGCAGCTTTGGGGACAGGGGGCTCCGTGAGCAGTTCTTC
many TRBJ2-3 TRBV2 - CASSAGTHTDTQYF TGTGCCAGCAGCGCCGGGACTCACACAGATACGCAGTATTTT
many TRBJ2-3 TRBV2 - CASNGNRGTDTQYF TGTGCCAGCAACGGAAACCGTGGGACAGATACGCAGTATTTT
many TRBJ2-5 TRBV25-1 - CASSELLEAGPAGETQYF TGTGCCAGCAGTGAACTCCTCGAAGCGGGCCCCGCGGGGGAGACCCAGTACTTC
few TRBJ1-3 TRBV28 - CASSLHKGLITIYF TGTGCCAGCAGTTTGCATAAGGGCCTTATCACCATATATTTT
many TRBJ2-3 TRBV11-2 - CASSLVGGYTDTQYF TGTGCCAGCAGCTTGGTGGGGGGATACACAGATACGCAGTATTTT
many TRBJ2-3 TRBV6-1 - CASSEVRGSTDTQYF TGTGCCAGCAGTGAAGTTCGGGGGAGTACCGATACGCAGTATTTT
many TRBJ2-5 TRBV20-1 - CSAHGTMETQYF TGCAGTGCCCACGGAACCATGGAGACCCAGTACTTC
- TRBJ1-6 TRBV5-1 TRBD1 CASSLPLGQEISPLHF TGCGCCAGCAGCTTACCCCTTGGACAGGAAATATCACCCCTCCACTTT
- TRBJ2-5 TRBV7-2 TRBD2 CASSFLLRGSGETQYF TGTGCCAGCAGCTTTTTGCTCCGGGGTAGCGGGGAGACCCAGTACTTC
many TRBJ2-7 TRBV4-2 - CASSRSVGDEQYF TGTGCCAGCAGCCGAAGTGTAGGGGACGAGCAGTACTTC
- TRBJ2-7 TRBV12-3/TRBV12-4 - CASSSDYYEQYF TGTGCCAGCAGTTCTGACTACTACGAGCAGTACTTC
few TRBJ2-7 TRBV10-3 TRBD2 CAISEGGAGLPHEQYF TGTGCCATCAGTGAAGGCGGGGCGGGACTACCCCACGAGCAGTACTTC
many TRBJ2-7 TRBV7-9 TRBD2 CASSPALAGLSYEQYF TGTGCCAGCAGCCCCGCGCTAGCGGGTCTTTCCTACGAGCAGTACTTC
medium-sized TRBJ2-3 TRBV29-1 - CSVDTDTQYF TGCAGCGTTGACACAGATACGCAGTATTTT
many TRBJ2-1 TRBV28 - CASSLIPTDAYNEQFF TGTGCCAGCAGTTTAATTCCGACAGACGCCTACAATGAGCAGTTCTTC
few TRBJ1-1 TRBV27 TRBD1 CASGRDRVGTEAFF TGTGCCAGCGGCCGGGACAGAGTGGGCACTGAAGCTTTCTTT